The rows below give T cell receptor beta chains drawn from one sample of a study of blood T cell repertoires in COVID-19. Data came from immunoSEQ multiplex PCR; TCRdb stores just in-frame clones and leaves some out. The table has approximately 170,000 clones, about 80% seen once. Input material: peripheral blood. These receptors were obtained from a man between 70 and 80 years old with active or convalescent COVID-19. Both conserved end residues are part of each CDR3. D genes are given only for firm matches.

d_call	v_call	j_call	cdr3_aa
TRBD1	TRBV28	TRBJ1-4	CASTRQGPTNEKLFF
TRBD1	TRBV28	TRBJ1-2	CASTDRDRINYGYTF
-	TRBV30	TRBJ1-2	CAWTQGNWDGYTF
TRBD2	TRBV18	TRBJ2-1	CASSPLLAGATTFNEQFF
TRBD1	TRBV12-3/TRBV12-4	TRBJ1-2	CASSHRGYGYTF
-	TRBV5-1	TRBJ1-3	CASSLDGRTGNTIYF
-	TRBV12-3/TRBV12-4	TRBJ1-3	CASSLEGGNTIYF
-	TRBV27	TRBJ2-1	CASGGQGEFSSYNEQFF
TRBD2	TRBV5-1	TRBJ2-1	CASSSGLAGGPHNEQFF
-	TRBV28	TRBJ2-7	CASSSPPGKRWEQYF
-	TRBV18	TRBJ1-6	CASSPRGASTYNSPLHF
-	TRBV11-3	TRBJ1-1	CASSLHMNTEAFF
-	TRBV19	TRBJ2-7	CASSIAGSSYEQYF
TRBD1	TRBV7-9	TRBJ2-7	CASRPTGGPYEQYF
-	TRBV7-7	TRBJ2-5	CASSFTGYGETQYF
TRBD1	TRBV19	TRBJ2-3	CASSIPGQGGGNTQYF
TRBD1	TRBV7-2	TRBJ2-4	CASSLPSQGARAKNIQYF
-	TRBV28	TRBJ1-2	CASSPGHRVANYGYTF
TRBD1	TRBV19	TRBJ2-1	CASTDRASSYNEQFF
TRBD2	TRBV5-5	TRBJ2-1	CASKMTSHGNEQFF
-	TRBV19	TRBJ2-7	CASSIELRSYEQYF
TRBD1	TRBV7-8	TRBJ1-5	CASSQGQGFFQPQHF
-	TRBV6-5	TRBJ1-3	CASTERRAKDTIYF
-	TRBV30	TRBJ2-1	CAWRRSWEQFF
-	TRBV6-5	TRBJ1-6	CASSYSSTAQYSPLHF
-	TRBV5-6	TRBJ1-2	CASSLEVRVRWDYGYTF
-	TRBV5-5	TRBJ1-4	CASSSPGTNEKLFF
TRBD2	TRBV2	TRBJ2-4	CASSDLTSGRGWGGYF
TRBD1	TRBV30	TRBJ1-4	CAWSRDRGNNEKLFF
-	TRBV5-1	TRBJ1-1	CASSLVRGINTEAFF
-	TRBV5-5	TRBJ1-2	CASSLESTYYGYTF
TRBD1	TRBV5-1	TRBJ2-7	CASSLAGTGNQFLIYEQYF
-	TRBV6-5	TRBJ2-5	CASKRRAQETQYF
-	TRBV27	TRBJ1-1	CASSLSRVGNTEAFF
TRBD1	TRBV5-5	TRBJ1-2	CASSVGTGFYGYTF
-	TRBV28	TRBJ2-6	CASSFSSGANVLTF
TRBD1	TRBV28	TRBJ2-7	CASSYRQGAAYEQYF
TRBD2	TRBV11-2	TRBJ2-5	CASSSRGGTQYF
-	TRBV19	TRBJ1-5	CASSIKRDLGQPQHF
TRBD2	TRBV30	TRBJ2-5	CAWSAGPGGGQETQYF
-	TRBV20-1	TRBJ1-5	CSASWAGALGQPQHF
-	TRBV20-1	TRBJ2-7	CSAPSGEQYF
-	TRBV28	TRBJ1-5	CASSLLNQPQHF
-	TRBV5-1	TRBJ1-2	CASSSRPRDIPGDGYTF
TRBD2	TRBV11-2	TRBJ2-2	CASRLGLAGTGELFF
-	TRBV19	TRBJ1-3	CASSDSGASGNTIYF
TRBD1	TRBV15	TRBJ2-7	CATSRGWDSTHEQYF
TRBD1	TRBV2	TRBJ1-5	CASTWTGKGYSNQPQHF